Detailed here is one TCR beta chain. This sample is drawn from a study of OX40 agonist ivuxolimab in advanced cancers. Method: immunoSEQ multiplex PCR; TCRdb's copy keeps in-frame clones and lacks some. Of under 80,000 clones listed, approximately 92% are singletons. V was cut by 3 bases and J by 3 bases, with 20 bases left in between. The germline gives CDR1 KGHSH, CDR2 LQKENI. The CDR3 loop spans 17 amino acids. This sequence was found in an adult with an advanced solid tumor such as melanoma, head and neck, liver or kidney cancer. Material: CD4+ or CD8+ T cells sorted from blood, obtained in a trial of the OX40 agonist ivuxolimab. The V gene is TRBV18, the J gene TRBJ1-1; D is uncertain. CDR3 sequence reads: CASSPALTGLQDTEAFF. The CDR3 nucleotides read TGTGCCAGCTCACCGGCTTTAACCGGGCTCCAGGACACTGAAGCTTTCTTT.